This T cell receptor beta chain derives from a study of blood T cells in healthy people across ages. The CDR3 consists of 14 residues. Germline V lookup: CDR1 SGHRS, CDR2 YFSETQ. The second PCR ran roughly 7 to 12 cycles with a sample-barcoded 5' primer and J-beta primers. TCRdb recomputed calls from the 5' RACE reads with MiXCR, one row per CDR3 protein. This table holds around 750,000 distinct CDR3 sequences, approximately 53% found once. The chain combines TRBV5-1 with TRBJ2-5, with D possibly matching TRBD2 (5 bases). Matching the DNA end better, TRBJ2-7 makes the J call doubtful. This clonotype was obtained from an elderly man in good health. The sequenced sample was blood. In nucleotides, the CDR3 is TGCGCCAGCAGCCTGGTGACTACTATCGACGAGCAGTACTTC. As protein: CASSLVTTIDEQYF.